Each of the 27 T cell receptor beta chains below was sequenced from the same sample in a study of human T cells and chemical hapten exposure. TCRdb passed the RACE reads through MiXCR, listing each CDR3 protein once. The sample lists about 47,000 distinct CDR3 sequences; around 4.5% were seen once. Time point indicated: healthy volunteer bleed at 2 weeks. It was from unfractionated whole blood that total RNA was extracted. The sample comprised whole blood. The source of these receptors is a human donor in good health. Some clones in this sample may be carry-over from other donors' samples.

This clonotype turned up a few times. The chain carries TRBV10-3 and TRBJ2-4, with 7 bases that match TRBD1. V trimming: 2 bases; J trimming: 4 bases; junction bases outside the gene matches: 2. Germline CDR1 and CDR2: ENHRY and SYGVKD. This CDR3 comprises 14 residues. The CDR3 spells CAISETGEKNIQYF. For the CDR3, the DNA is TGTGCCATCAGTGAGACAGGGGAGAAAAACATTCAGTACTTC.

In its sample, this clonotype was seen many times. J is TRBJ1-1 and V is TRBV30; TRBD1 matches at 7 bases. The J segment lost 3 bases and the V segment lost 2 bases, leaving 6 bases of the junction unmatched. The CDR3 spans 14 residues. The germline V gene has CDR1 GTSNPN and CDR2 SVGIG (reference sequence). The CDR3 region has the DNA TGTGCCTGGAGTAGAATGACAGGGTACACTGAAGCTTTCTTT. As protein: CAWSRMTGYTEAFF. The whole variable domain, remainder taken from reference TRBV30 and TRBJ1-1, is SQTIHQWPATLVQPVGSPLSLECTVEGTSNPNLYWYRQAAGRGLQLLFYSVGIGQISSEVPQNLSASRPQDRQFILSSKKLLLSDSGFYLCAWSRMTGYTEAFFGQGTRLTVV.

This clonotype was detected many times. The J gene is TRBJ2-1, the V gene TRBV20-1; unclear D gene. The CDR3 is 14 residues long. With 4 bases removed from V and 2 bases from J, the gap between germline ends came to 12 bases. CDR1 is DFQATT, CDR2 SNEGSKA, per germline (reference sequence). CDR3 DNA sequence: TGCAGTGCTACCTCCGGCTGGACCTACAATGAGCAGTTCTTC. As protein: CSATSGWTYNEQFF.

This clonotype was detected many times. The chain recombines TRBV11-2 with TRBJ2-2; D is uncertain. Trimming took off 5 bases at V and 7 bases at J, with 14 bases between the two ends. The V gene's germline CDR1 is SGHAT and CDR2 FQNNGV. The CDR3 spans 14 residues. The CDR3 bases are TGTGCCAGCAGCCCTAGACCCTTCGACGGGGAGCTGTTTTTT. This sequence encodes CASSPRPFDGELFF.

This clonotype was picked up many times. The genes are TRBV7-2 and TRBJ2-1; D is ambiguous. The germline V and J ends were trimmed by 3 bases and 3 bases, with 12 bases remaining between them. CDR3 size: 15 residues. Germline V lookup: CDR1 SGHTA, CDR2 FQGNSA. The CDR3 sequence is CASSFYPNYYNEQFF. CDR3 coding DNA: TGTGCCAGCAGCTTTTACCCTAACTACTACAATGAGCAGTTCTTC. Together with reference TRBV7-2 and TRBJ2-1, the CDR3 gives the full variable domain: GAGVSQSPSNKVTEKGKDVELRCDPISGHTALYWYRQSLGQGLEFLIYFQGNSAPDKSGLPSDRFSAERTGGSVSTLTIQRTQQEDSAVYLCASSFYPNYYNEQFFGPGTRLTVL.

This clonotype has more than one count but fewer than ten. The genes are TRBV5-1 and TRBJ2-2, with 8 bases aligning to TRBD1. Germline values: CDR1 SGHRS, CDR2 YFSETQ. Trimming cost V 4 bases and J 6 bases; bases outside gene matches: 8. The CDR3 extends over 15 amino acids. This chain's CDR3 is CASSTRTGHSGELFF. The CDR3 DNA follows: TGCGCCAGCAGCACAAGGACAGGGCATTCCGGGGAGCTGTTTTTT.

This clonotype was picked up many times. V is TRBV27 and J is TRBJ2-1, with 8 positions matching TRBD2. J was trimmed by 4 bases and V by 7 bases; bases with no gene match: 9. Germline V CDR1 and CDR2: MNHEY, SMNVEV (reference sequence). The CDR3 covers 15 residues. The CDR3 region is CASTNLAGGYNEQFF. CDR3 bases: TGTGCCAGCACCAATCTGGCGGGAGGATACAATGAGCAGTTCTTC.

This clonotype was found many times. The chain combines TRBV28 with TRBJ1-1, with 7 bases fitting TRBD1. Unmatched junction bases numbered 5, after V lost 6 bases and J lost 1 base. This CDR3 has 14 residues. Germline V lookup: CDR1 MDHEN, CDR2 SYDVKM. CDR3 protein: CASSPQGGNTEAFF. CDR3 bases: TGTGCCAGCAGCCCCCAGGGGGGGAACACTGAAGCTTTCTTT.

The table lists this clonotype with many counts. The chain links TRBV4-1 to TRBJ2-2, with D perhaps TRBD2 (6 bases). Trimming took off 0 bases at V and 7 bases at J, with 9 bases between the two ends. The germline V gene encodes CDR1 MGHRA and CDR2 YSYEKL. This CDR3 region has 14 residues. This chain's CDR3 is CASSQEVSGGELFF. DNA of the CDR3: TGCGCCAGCAGCCAAGAGGTTAGCGGCGGGGAGCTGTTTTTT.

This clonotype was counted many times. The chain joins TRBV2 to TRBJ2-1, with 8 bases that match TRBD2. The CDR3 totals 13 residues. CDR1 is SNHLY, CDR2 FYNNEI, per germline. After removal of 7 bases from V and 8 bases from J, the junction contained 7 bases not matched to a gene. This CDR3 reads CASKPGGGDEQFF. DNA for the CDR3: TGTGCCAGCAAGCCGGGAGGGGGGGATGAGCAGTTCTTC.

This clonotype came up many times. CDR3 residues: CSVVMEGQYF. The DNA for the CDR3 is TGCAGCGTTGTAATGGAGGGGCAGTACTTC. This sequence joins TRBV29-1 and TRBJ2-7, with a weak D call TRBD2 (6 bases). This CDR3 spans 10 amino acids. V lost 4 bases to trimming and J lost 9 bases, with 10 bases between them. Germline V lookup: CDR1 SQVTM, CDR2 ANQGSEA.

This clonotype appeared many times. The chain is built from TRBV10-3 and TRBJ1-2; D possibly corresponds to TRBD1 (6 bases). This CDR3 has 15 amino acids. Trimming left V 0 bases short and J 4 bases short, with 12 bases between. Germline CDR1 reads ENHRY; CDR2 reads SYGVKD. CDR3 DNA sequence: TGTGCCATCAGTGAGTCTCTCACAGGGATCTATGGCTACACCTTC. It yields the protein CAISESLTGIYGYTF.

This clonotype was counted many times. The chain joins TRBV18 to TRBJ1-4, with 7 bases matching TRBD1. CDR3 size: 15 residues. The ends lost 0 bases at V and 8 bases at J; junction bases unmatched: 6. The germline gives CDR1 KGHSH, CDR2 LQKENI. The CDR3 loop is CASSPPDRFEEKLFF. In nucleotides, the CDR3 is TGTGCCAGCTCACCACCGGACAGGTTCGAGGAAAAACTGTTTTTT.

This clonotype was seen at least ten times. The V call is TRBV15, the J call TRBJ2-5; unclear D gene. This CDR3 contains 12 residues. V was shortened by 3 bases and J by 5 bases, with 7 bases between the two germline ends. Germline loops: CDR1 LNHNV, CDR2 YYDKDF (reference sequence). Here the CDR3 reads CATSRARETQYF. The CDR3 DNA reads as TGTGCCACCAGCAGGGCCCGGGAGACCCAGTACTTC.

This clonotype occurred a few times. The J gene is TRBJ1-5, the V gene TRBV20-1; D remains ambiguous. Germline V gene lookup returns CDR1 DFQATT and CDR2 SNEGSKA (reference sequence). The CDR3 extends over 14 amino acids. Trimming stripped 1 base from V and 5 bases from J, with 12 bases between. The CDR3 DNA follows: TGCAGTGCTAGAGGGGTAGGGCGGGATCAGCCCCAGCATTTT. Translated: CSARGVGRDQPQHF.

The V call is TRBV14, the J call TRBJ2-5, with D possibly being TRBD2 (5 bases). Between the trimmed V and J ends, which lost 0 bases and 1 base, there was a span of 15 bases. The V gene's germline CDR1 is SGHDN and CDR2 FVKESK. The CDR3 spans 17 residues. Here the CDR3 DNA reads TGTGCCAGCAGCCAAGATCTAGTCGGAGGTCCCCAAGAGACCCAGTACTTC. It codes for CASSQDLVGGPQETQYF.

V usage is TRBV19 and J usage is TRBJ1-2; D unresolved. This CDR3 contains 15 residues. Germline values: CDR1 LNHDA, CDR2 SQIVND (reference sequence). Trimming pared 5 bases from V and 5 bases from J, leaving 18 bases between. The CDR3 loop is CASSPEGTPVYGYTF. CDR3 coding DNA: TGTGCCAGTAGTCCAGAGGGTACTCCAGTGTATGGCTACACCTTC. The variable domain in full, completed from reference TRBV19 and TRBJ1-2, reads DGGITQSPKYLFRKEGQNVTLSCEQNLNHDAMYWYRQDPGQGLRLIYYSQIVNDFQKGDIAEGYSVSREKKESFPLTVTSAQKNPTAFYLCASSPEGTPVYGYTFGSGTRLTVV.

There are many counts of this clonotype. This rearrangement joins TRBV10-3 to TRBJ1-5; TRBD1 matches 8 bases. V was pared by 11 bases and J by 3 bases, with 6 bases of the junction left unmatched. CDR1 is ENHRY, CDR2 SYGVKD, per germline. The CDR3 loop spans 13 amino acids. The CDR3 DNA follows: TGTGCCGCGACAGGGGACCCCAATCAGCCCCAGCATTTT. It yields the protein CAATGDPNQPQHF.

The V and J genes are TRBV5-6 and TRBJ2-7; TRBD2 matches at 8 bases. V was clipped by 4 bases and J by 4 bases; unmatched bases: 4. The CDR3 has 13 residues. Germline V gene sequence: CDR1 SGHDT, CDR2 YYEEEE. As DNA, the CDR3 is TGTGCCAGCAGCCCCGGGACTAGGTACGAGCAGTACTTC. Translating gives CASSPGTRYEQYF.

In this sample, this clonotype turned up a few times. The CDR3 reads CSASPLAGGISTDTQYF. In DNA form, the CDR3 reads TGCAGTGCTAGTCCGCTAGCGGGGGGAATTAGCACAGATACGCAGTATTTT. The chain uses TRBV20-1 and TRBJ2-3; 11 nucleotides line up with TRBD2. This CDR3 is built from 17 residues. The V and J ends lost 3 bases and 0 bases, in that order; junction bases with no gene match: 8. Per the germline V gene, CDR1 is DFQATT and CDR2 is SNEGSKA (reference sequence).

The chain combines TRBV7-9 with TRBJ2-6; no clear D. The CDR3 totals 17 residues. V lost 7 bases and J 0 bases, leaving 16 bases between the germline ends. In germline, CDR1 is SEHNR, CDR2 FQNEAQ (reference sequence). CDR3 in DNA: TGTGCCAGCATACTACCTATGCCGCCCTCTGGGGCCAACGTCCTGACTTTC. Translating it yields CASILPMPPSGANVLTF.

This clonotype was found many times. The chain couples TRBV29-1 to TRBJ2-1; 11 bases fit TRBD1. The ends lost 1 base at V and 9 bases at J; junction bases unmatched: 5. Germline assignment: CDR1 SQVTM and CDR2 ANQGSEA. There are 14 residues in the CDR3. The CDR3 DNA reads TGCAGCGTTGAAGGTGGGACAGGGGGTCGTGAGCAGTTCTTC. The encoded protein is CSVEGGTGGREQFF.

This clonotype was observed many times. The chain carries TRBV5-4 and TRBJ1-4; 9 nucleotides agree with TRBD1. This CDR3 region has 15 residues. Trimming cost V 5 bases and J 5 bases; bases outside gene matches: 7. Germline CDR1 SGHNT, CDR2 YYREEE (reference sequence). CDR3 coding DNA: TGTGCCAGCAGTCAAAACAGGGGGCAGAATGAAAAACTGTTTTTT. Translated: CASSQNRGQNEKLFF.

A few counts support this clonotype. This chain links TRBV29-1 with TRBJ2-7; 8 positions agree with TRBD1. Trimming removed 5 bases from V and 5 bases from J; junction bases left unmatched: 11. CDR1 is SQVTM, CDR2 ANQGSEA, per germline. The CDR3 sequence is 14 residues long. CDR3 region: CSVLDRAGRNEQYF. For the CDR3, the DNA is TGCAGCGTTTTGGACAGGGCTGGGCGCAACGAGCAGTACTTC.

This clonotype has a count of ten or more. The chain is built from TRBV30 and TRBJ1-6; D is uncertain. V dropped 0 bases and J dropped 8 bases, with 11 bases sitting between them. CDR3 length: 14 residues. The germline gives CDR1 GTSNPN, CDR2 SVGIG (reference sequence). The CDR3 region has the DNA TGTGCCTGGAGTGTCGTAGGCTTAGATTCACCCCTCCACTTT. Translated: CAWSVVGLDSPLHF.

The rearrangement joins TRBV14 to TRBJ2-7; D remains unclear. V gave up 2 bases and J gave up 6 bases, with 8 bases separating them. CDR1 is SGHDN, CDR2 FVKESK, per germline. The CDR3 sequence is 12 residues long. This CDR3 is CASSQLGREQYF. CDR3 DNA: TGTGCCAGCAGCCAACTAGGTCGCGAGCAGTACTTC.

This clonotype was counted a few times. The V gene is TRBV28, the J gene TRBJ2-7; D possibly corresponds to TRBD2 (5 bases). The germline CDR1 and CDR2 sequences are MDHEN and SYDVKM. With 6 bases removed from V and 3 bases from J, the gap between germline ends came to 21 bases. The CDR3 is made up of 16 amino acids. CDR3 residues: CASSAVSTGIYYEQYF. The CDR3 nucleotides read TGTGCCAGCAGCGCGGTAAGCACCGGGATCTACTACGAGCAGTACTTC. Full variable domain (outside the CDR3, taken from reference TRBV28 and TRBJ2-7): DVKVTQSSRYLVKRTGEKVFLECVQDMDHENMFWYRQDPGLGLRLIYFSYDVKMKEKGDIPEGYSVSREKKERFSLILESASTNQTSMYLCASSAVSTGIYYEQYFGPGTRLTVT.